A selection of T cell receptor beta chains follows, all from one sample in a study of cytomegalovirus exposure and HLA in healthy donors. Method: immunoSEQ multiplex PCR; TCRdb's copy keeps in-frame clones and lacks some. The table shows approximately 160,000 clones, with roughly 80% occurring only once. Sequencing used PBMCs. The receptors stem from a human donor in good health. The CDR3 runs from the conserved cysteine through the conserved F or W. D genes are given only for firm matches. Size is stated for part of the rows, as once, few or many counts, or as a class when the clone is expanded.

>TRBV6-1|-|TRBJ1-6|few
TGTGCCAGCAGTGAAGGTCTCCCCTTACTCTCCTTT
CASSEGLPLLSF
>TRBV12-5|-|TRBJ2-3|-
TGTGCTAGTGGTTCCACACTAAGCACAGATACGCAGTATTTT
CASGSTLSTDTQYF
>TRBV5-7|-|TRBJ2-5|-
TGTGCCAGCAGCGCCCGCAAAACAGGGAAGGCCCAGTACTTC
CASSARKTGKAQYF
>TRBV10-2|-|TRBJ1-1|-
TGCGCCAGCAGTGAGTCCGAGGGAAGAGGGAACACTGAAGCTTTCTTT
CASSESEGRGNTEAFF
>TRBV6-1|-|TRBJ2-7|few
TGTGCCAGCAGTGAAGCTTCCGACAGGCGCTACGAGCAGTACTTC
CASSEASDRRYEQYF
>TRBV10-3|-|TRBJ2-6|-
TGTGCCATCAGTGAGTCTAAACAGGGAGCTGGGGCCAACGTCCTGACTTTC
CAISESKQGAGANVLTF
>TRBV5-8|-|TRBJ1-6|-
TGTGCCAGCAGCTTTACTGAGGGCGGTAATTCACCCCTCCACTTT
CASSFTEGGNSPLHF
>TRBV5-5|-|TRBJ2-5|-
TGTGCCAGCAGCTTGTACTCCCCCAAGAATCAAGAGACCCAGTACTTC
CASSLYSPKNQETQYF
>TRBV19|-|TRBJ1-2|once
TGTGCCAGTAGAACTCGGAACTATGGCTACACCTTC
CASRTRNYGYTF
>TRBV27|-|TRBJ1-2|-
TGTGCCAGCAGTCCCCTGGACAGCCTCTATGGCTACACCTTC
CASSPLDSLYGYTF
>TRBV18|-|TRBJ1-1|-
TGTGCCAGCTCACCACAGGAGATTGAGCTGAACACTGAAGCTTTCTTT
CASSPQEIELNTEAFF
>TRBV7-8|-|TRBJ2-5|-
TGTGCCAGCAGCTTAGAACAGTTACAAGAGACCCAGTACTTC
CASSLEQLQETQYF
>TRBV27|-|TRBJ2-2|-
TGTGCCAGCAGTCTAAGGGGAACCGGGGAGCTGTTTTTT
CASSLRGTGELFF
>TRBV11-3|TRBD2|TRBJ2-1|few
TGTGCCAGCAGCTTAGGAAGACTAGCGGGGGGGCTCGATGAGCAGTTCTTC
CASSLGRLAGGLDEQFF
>TRBV2|-|TRBJ2-5|-
TGTGCCAGCAGTGAATCCGGGGGGACCCAGTACTTC
CASSESGGTQYF